This T cell receptor beta chain was identified in a study of beta chain features in type 1 diabetes (dated by TCRdb to the late 2010s). Study-wide context: Patients and healthy donors did not differ in mean age, gender distribution, total cell number or subset yield. A total of just under 110,000,000 sorted cells were examined across all samples, and RNA yield correlated strongly with the number of cells per subset. In the study, TCRB repertoires of sorted circulating CD4+ T cell subsets from recently diagnosed type 1 diabetes patients were compared with those of matched healthy donors. Whereas all 30 or so donors provided naive and central memory subsets, regulatory and stem cell-like memory subsets were isolated from just 8 patients and roughly eight healthy donors.

The entire amount of isolated RNA was reverse transcribed using the High Capacity cDNA Reverse Transcription Kit, so the sequenced TCRB transcripts were expressed ones. Deep immunoSEQ sequencing was performed on naive, central memory and regulatory T cell samples, with an average of around 3.5 million total reads per sample. Sorted cells were lysed in RLT buffer and RNA was extracted with DNase-treated RNeasy Micro or Mini kits, depending on cell number. Each cell subset was processed on its own to prevent cross-contamination, while patient and healthy donor samples were processed together. The immunoSEQ multiplex PCR was used to amplify TCRB sequences from cDNA, generating 87-bp fragments that spanned the CDR3 region. The amplicons were sequenced using the Illumina HiSeq platform. On the authors' methods: PCR bias was corrected computationally using synthetic template baselines, and reads within Hamming distance 2 were collapsed, with unmergeable singletons discarded. By aligning reads against IMGT, V, D and J genes, CDR3 length, and insertions or deletions at six rearrangement sites were assigned. Within each subset, clonotype counts were normalized to the number of sorted cells before true diversity and Gini coefficients were calculated with the tcR R package. Repertoire sharing was quantified using the overlap coefficient calculated on TCRB nucleotide sequences. Out-of-frame TCRB sequences from naive cells were analyzed to stand in for the pre-selection repertoire. Not all clones reach the TCRdb copy of this immuneACCESS table, which keeps in-frame sequences only. Checked studies attribute under half of the gap to unresolved V genes and leave the rest unexplained. D and trimming were read from the DNA, whereas the V and J calls and clone size are those reported in that table. This sample gives more than 200,000 clones in total; roughly 17% of them show up just once. The leading ten clones occupy about 0.08% of the sample.

A single peripheral blood draw of about 116 mL on average was collected from each donor into heparinised tubes. A BD FACSAria II was used to sort naive, central memory, regulatory and stem cell-like memory CD4+ T cells with a panel that included CD45RO, CCR7, CD25, CD127, CD95 and CD27. All sorted populations exceeded 95% purity. PBMCs were isolated right away by Lymphoprep density gradient centrifugation and were stained directly, without culture. So that batch effects would be minimized, each experiment stained and sorted samples in pairs, pairing one healthy donor with one patient. Overall results and qualifications from the work: Naive, central memory and regulatory TCRB repertoires appeared more similar among patients than among healthy donors. Because small numbers of individuals were included in the HLA sub-analyses, any influence of HLA type on TCRB rearrangement was left unresolved. PCR may preferentially amplify shorter templates, but because patient and control samples were amplified and corrected together, any resulting skew would affect both groups equally. Type 1 diabetes patients showed a moderate but significant shortening of TCRB CDR3 length in all four CD4+ subsets. Because cDNA was sequenced instead of genomic DNA, activated cells with high expression could be over-represented, although the groups did not differ in activation or CD3 levels. At VDJ recombination sites, patients with type 1 diabetes made fewer insertions and deleted more nucleotides, a pattern implying thymic rearrangement abnormalities.

Only a few counts were recorded for this clone. Its binding antigen is unknown. The record has no base qualities; no much larger clone is one base away. CDR1 MNHEY and CDR2 SVGAGI are derived from the germline V gene. The CDR3 goes from the cysteine to the phenylalanine over 13 residues. CDR3 DNA only is kept here, 39 bases in frame from base 1. V lost 6 bases and J lost 5 bases; the stretch between them is 11 bases long. The chain employs TRBV6-5 and TRBJ2-1; a weak D assignment points to TRBD1 (6 bases agree). This receptor was identified in a man aged 25 to 40 with type 1 diabetes. Sequencing input: naive CD4+ T cells from blood. In light of the paper, this sample's cell subset or site label describes: true naive CD4+ T cells. For the CDR3, the sequence is CASRLPGDNEQFF. The DNA sequence reads TGTGCCAGCAGACTGCCAGGGGACAATGAGCAGTTCTTC.